These 7 T cell receptor beta chains share one sample of origin, sequenced in a study of blood T cell repertoires in COVID-19. Sequencing was performed with immunoSEQ multiplex PCR; in TCRdb, only in-frame clones are kept and a portion is missing. The table shows under 100,000 clones, with about 89% occurring only once. Sequenced material: peripheral blood. These receptors all stem from a woman in her seventies with acute or convalescent COVID-19.

This chain uses TRBV28 with TRBJ2-7, with D perhaps TRBD1 (6 bases). The germline CDR1 and CDR2 sequences are MDHEN and SYDVKM. The CDR3 loop spans 14 amino acids. V lost 7 bases, J lost 5 bases, and 18 bases lay in between. The CDR3 reads CASTATGGLDEQYF. The CDR3 DNA reads TGTGCCAGCACCGCAACTGGGGGCCTTGACGAGCAGTACTTC.

The genes are TRBV20-1 and TRBJ2-7; the D gene is possibly TRBD2 (6 bases). The V gene lost 3 bases and the J gene lost 0 bases, with 12 bases spanning the gap. The V gene's germline CDR1 is DFQATT and CDR2 SNEGSKA (reference sequence). This CDR3 spans 14 amino acids. The CDR3: CSASGQAGSYEQYF. CDR3 coding DNA: TGCAGTGCTAGTGGACAAGCGGGCTCCTACGAGCAGTACTTC.

V usage is TRBV5-1 and J usage is TRBJ2-5; 9 nucleotides line up with TRBD2. Germline assignment: CDR1 SGHRS and CDR2 YFSETQ. The V gene end was trimmed by 5 bases and the J gene end by 2 bases; junction bases not matched to a gene: 4. The CDR3 extends over 14 amino acids. The CDR3 protein is CASRTSGAQETQYF. CDR3 bases: TGCGCCAGCAGGACTAGCGGTGCTCAAGAGACCCAGTACTTC.

The gene calls are TRBV28 and TRBJ1-2, with 7 bases fitting TRBD1. The CDR3 loop spans 17 amino acids. Unmatched junction bases numbered 16, after V lost 5 bases and J lost 4 bases. Germline loops: CDR1 MDHEN, CDR2 SYDVKM. CDR3 coding DNA: TGTGCCAGCAGTGTAACCCCAGGACAGGCAACCTCCTATGGCTACACCTTC. It specifies CASSVTPGQATSYGYTF.

With respect to this clone: Other nucleotide sequences from this sample produce the same CDR3. The V call is TRBV19, the J call TRBJ1-5; 10 bases match TRBD1. Germline V CDR1 and CDR2: LNHDA, SQIVND (reference sequence). This CDR3 has 14 residues. The V segment lost 8 bases and the J segment 2 bases; nucleotides outside the gene matches: 3. The CDR3 is CASRDRGGNQPQHF. CDR3 in DNA: TGTGCCAGTCGGGACAGGGGCGGCAATCAGCCCCAGCATTTT.

The CDR3: CASSLSRETQYF. Written as DNA, the CDR3 is TGTGCCAGCAGCTTATCCCGGGAGACCCAGTACTTC. V and J are TRBV7-9 and TRBJ2-5; D not resolved. CDR1 is SEHNR, CDR2 FQNEAQ, per germline (reference sequence). Trimming removed 2 bases from V and 5 bases from J, with 6 bases in between. The CDR3 length is 12 residues.

The CDR3 protein is CASSAPGTPDRQPQHF. The CDR3 nucleotides are TGTGCCAGTAGTGCTCCCGGGACTCCGGATAGGCAGCCCCAGCATTTT. The rearrangement uses TRBV19 and TRBJ1-5; D may be TRBD1 (5 bases). Germline assignment: CDR1 LNHDA and CDR2 SQIVND (reference sequence). V lost 5 bases, J lost 7 bases, and 21 bases lay in between. The CDR3 sequence is 16 residues long.